This TCR beta chain originates from a study of cytomegalovirus exposure and HLA in healthy donors (dated by TCRdb to between 2016 and 2019). Concerning the study at large: An earlier analysis of 550 to 700 of the donors reported more than 250 Gb of sequence data and roughly 100 million unique TCR beta sequences from about 200 million T cells. In an earlier analysis of a few hundred of the donors, high-throughput TCR beta sequencing was used to judge whether each TCR beta V gene segment behaved as functional or pseudogenic. Class I and class II HLA loci were covered by the typing at four-digit resolution. The genetic ancestry cluster associated with self-reported Caucasian donors included around 76% of the roughly 390 genotyped donors. Using immunosequencing, the study profiled T cell repertoires from 500 to 800 subjects and related those repertoires to cytomegalovirus serostatus. In a later genetic analysis, genome-wide SNP genotypes for 398 of the 666 donors were used, and that subset was treated as a discovery cohort. In addition to the first cohort of 650 to 750 subjects, a separate validation cohort of 120 different subjects was used. Five DR-DQ haplotypes were handled as single units for association and clustering because linkage in the cohort was strong. A later analysis re-examined previously published TCR beta repertoires from just over 650 donors and added high-resolution HLA genotyping to investigate patterns of TCR occurrence. About 330 gigabases of sequencing data and roughly 81 million unique TCR sequences made up an early release that covered several hundred HLA-typed donors. The later analysis used no new phenotypic data to find candidate immune exposures, relying instead on TCR beta sequences and their occurrence across donors. The study was designed to test whether signatures of past pathogen exposure could be identified by cataloging public T cell receptors. Across some 400 genotyped donors of the cohort, an average of approximately 220,000 unique TCR beta nucleotide sequences per donor were sequenced, and roughly 20% of those sequences were non-productive. Typing coverage varied by locus: about 620-630 donors for A, B, C, DRB1 and DQB1; approximately 500 for DQA1; about 570 for DPA1; fewer than 480 for DPB1. To predict cytomegalovirus infection status, the study combined high-throughput TCR immunosequencing, statistical association of individual TCRs with disease status, and machine learning. Every discovery cohort repertoire had been produced on one sequencing platform. Donor age, sex, ethnicity and CMV serostatus were collected together with the repertoire data. Results and caveats for the whole study, not just this receptor: Specific HLA alleles were associated with about 17,000 TCR beta sequences at a false discovery rate of 0.05 in a later analysis. Most TCR sequences were observed very rarely across donors, whereas some public TCRs were present in many individuals. The classifier was reported to diagnose cytomegalovirus status with high specificity and sensitivity in both the original and validation cohorts. In a later analysis, HLA-associated TCR beta chains showed more clonal expansion and lower generation probabilities than non-associated chains that were equally common. A later genetic analysis reported fewer N-insertions in productive TCRs among donors in an Asian-associated ancestry cluster than the approximately 700-donor mean. A cluster of highly shared sequence variants was judged likely to represent a technical artifact of the sequencing pipeline. In vitro tests confirmed that a few of the cytomegalovirus-associated TCR beta chains recognize cytomegalovirus antigens. An earlier analysis of around 540 of the donors showed that most TCR beta V segments appeared in productive rearrangements either about 87% or about 30% of the time, which broadly matched IMGT annotations. When HLA alleles, especially DR and DQ, strongly co-occurred, TCR associations were difficult to assign to individual alleles. The presence/absence analyses assumed that sequencing depth was roughly uniform across donors, and that assumption may not be true. According to a later analysis, most CMV-associated TCR beta chains appeared to be HLA-restricted, and the HLA associations seemed to be driven largely by CMV exposure. A later analysis found that TCR association rates varied across HLA loci, with DRB1 alleles showing the most associated TCRs and HLA-C alleles the fewest. A further reported finding was that TCR beta sequences accurately predicted the HLA-A and HLA-B alleles for most subjects in the first cohort. CMV serostatus was the only immune exposure information available for the cohort. In this cohort, only TCR beta chains were sequenced, and detectable features were limited by the absence of alpha or paired-chain data. Some IMGT-functional V segments, including TRBV6-2 and TRBV6-3, could not be distinguished by the 87-base-pair reads and were therefore excluded. Linkage disequilibrium might explain the correlated functional status among segregating V segments, but an unknown experimental factor could not be ruled out. The study listed 150 to 200 TCR beta chains as associated with cytomegalovirus. Because counts were too low, 15 to 20 rarely observed V segments, including chromosome 9 orphons, were excluded from the earlier analysis of under 650 of the donors. The authors suggested that the approach could potentially be generalized to other disease states and immunological phenotypes. A later analysis reported that several top co-occurrence clusters appeared linked to parvovirus B19, influenza, CMV and Epstein-Barr virus. Because some donors lacked HLA typing at each locus, the association tests relied only on the typed subset. An association between a missense DCLRE1C variant and V-gene and J-gene trimming of TCR beta chains was found in a later genetic analysis and replicated in an independent cohort.

Via the germline V gene (reference sequence), CDR1 is LNHDA and CDR2 SQIVND. A distance of 16 bases separates the germline ends of V and J, which lose 4 bases and 6 bases respectively. The CDR3 numbers 14 residues from cysteine through phenylalanine. CDR3 DNA is the only sequence kept; it has 42 bases, read in frame from the first base. Regarding this clone: Its cognate antigen has yet to be identified. Base quality data are lacking; no much larger clone is found one base away.

In total, roughly 670 healthy bone marrow donors made up the cohort. At the time of sampling, all cohort members were nominally healthy, though unrecorded immune exposures were likely present. The donor tested CMV seropositive, placing the donor among the 310 or so seropositive members of the cohort. Every donor gave a peripheral blood sample, and the peripheral blood mononuclear cells from that sample were used for TCR beta sequencing. The Qiagen DNeasy Blood Extraction Kit was used to extract genomic DNA from the blood cell samples. Library preparation was by the immunoSEQ multiplex PCR assay. The multiplex PCR relied on a mix of 60 forward primers for TCR Vbeta segments and 13 reverse primers for TCR Jbeta segments. The CDR3 region of rearranged TCR beta genes was amplified from genomic DNA with a multiplex PCR assay. Amplified TCR beta libraries were sequenced as 87-base-pair reads on the Illumina HiSeq System. The study's own analysis went as follows. In a later analysis, tens of millions of unique TCR beta chains were counted across the 650 to 700 repertoires, and roughly 11 million of these chains were shared by at least two donors. A nearest-neighbor algorithm error-corrected the raw reads and collapsed the reads into unique sequences, merging closely related sequences to remove PCR and sequencing errors. To assign V, D and J gene segments, CDR3 sequences were aligned to IMGT reference sequences. For a sequence to be retained, a match of at least six nucleotides to both a V gene segment and a J gene segment was required. A rearrangement counted as productive if the CDR3 had no stop codons and remained in frame with V and J, and every other rearrangement counted as non-productive. CDR3 was defined according to IMGT convention as the region running from the second conserved V-encoded cysteine to the conserved J-encoded phenylalanine. The earlier analysis of about 610 of the donors excluded sequences that lacked an unambiguous match to a single V gene segment. An earlier analysis of just under 600 of the donors called V segments functional above 56.7% productive rearrangements and segregating when the between-donor standard deviation exceeded 5%. To diagnose cytomegalovirus status from the catalog of TCR beta chain sequences, a statistical classification framework was built. In a later analysis, TCR nucleotide sequences were compared against IMGT/GENE-DB human TR gene sequences so that V and J genes could be assigned. In a later analysis, CDR3 sequences and most-parsimonious VDJ recombination scenarios were assigned using the TCRdist pipeline. In a later analysis, each TCR beta chain was defined by its CDR3 amino acid sequence together with its V-gene family, and reads lacking a unique V-gene family were excluded. To address suspected cross-contamination and a sequencing artifact, a later analysis removed several hundred highly shared, low-generation-probability nucleotide sequences. A later analysis calculated a clonal expansion index for each public chain from normalized within-repertoire ranks of inferred template counts. In a later analysis, generation probabilities were computed using a VDJ recombination model fitted to out-of-frame rearrangements, and the results were checked against IGoR. A later analysis scored TCR-TCR, TCR-HLA and TCR-CMV co-occurrence with hypergeometric tests, applying a repertoire-size bias correction to TCR pairs. A later analysis estimated false discovery rates by permuting HLA or CMV assignments 20 times. In a later analysis, co-occurring TCRs were grouped using DBSCAN, and TCRdist sequence similarity was added for clustering within HLA-allele-positive subsets. Co-occurrence clustering excluded repertoires with fewer than 30,000 or more than 120,000 public chains, plus five with anomalous nucleotide sharing. Held by TCRdb, this immuneACCESS table contains in-frame sequences only and omits some clones. Under half of the omission traces to an unresolved V gene where checked; the cause of the rest is unknown. V and J calls and clone size follow that table, whereas D and trimming were derived from the DNA. The sample table lists around 150,000 clones, approximately 70% of them with a count of one. Around 6.9% of the sample is held by the ten biggest clonotypes.

The sequenced sample consisted of PBMCs. This TCR was sampled from a man aged 35-49 years in good health and CMV-seropositive. The rearranged segments are TRBV19 and TRBJ2-7; tentative D gene TRBD2, with 6 bases matching. The CDR3 loop reads CASSTPGLGSEQYF. The DNA sequence follows: TGTGCCAGTAGTACCCCGGGACTGGGATCCGAGCAGTACTTC. When the CDR3 is completed using the reference TRBV19 and TRBJ2-7 genes on either side, the full variable domain is DGGITQSPKYLFRKEGQNVTLSCEQNLNHDAMYWYRQDPGQGLRLIYYSQIVNDFQKGDIAEGYSVSREKKESFPLTVTSAQKNPTAFYLCASSTPGLGSEQYFGPGTRLTVT.